This entry is about one T cell receptor beta chain. The antigen remains undetermined. This specimen comes from a study of cytomegalovirus exposure and HLA in healthy donors. Study findings and constraints: Roughly even sequencing depth across donors was the assumption behind the presence/absence analyses. Cytomegalovirus association was listed for 150 to 200 TCR beta chains.

This PCR relied on a set of 60 Vbeta primers and 13 Jbeta primers. Measured with immunoSEQ multiplex PCR; TCRdb has only the in-frame clones, and not every one. Here the sample spans fewer than 300,000 clones, around 86% being singletons. V dropped 3 bases and J dropped 6; count of bases not matched to a gene: 9. From germline, CDR1 is LNHDA and CDR2 SQIVND (reference sequence). This CDR3 contains 16 residues. This clonotype was obtained from a middle-aged man in good health and CMV-seropositive. Sequencing was done on a sample of PBMCs. The chain has TRBV19 and TRBJ1-2; 11 positions match TRBD1. The CDR3 sequence: CASSIGTGGFGDGYTF. In DNA, the CDR3 is TGTGCCAGTAGTATTGGGACAGGGGGTTTTGGAGATGGCTACACCTTC.